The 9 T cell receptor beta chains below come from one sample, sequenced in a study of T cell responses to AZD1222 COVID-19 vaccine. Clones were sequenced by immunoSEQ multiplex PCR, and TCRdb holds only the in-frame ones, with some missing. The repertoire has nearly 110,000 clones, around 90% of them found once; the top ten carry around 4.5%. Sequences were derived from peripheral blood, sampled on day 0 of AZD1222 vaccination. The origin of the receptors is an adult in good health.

The CDR3 here is CASSHDRRVFDGYTF. The DNA of the CDR3 is TGTGCCAGCAGTCATGACAGGAGGGTTTTTGATGGCTACACCTTC. The chain has TRBV6-5 and TRBJ1-2; D is possibly TRBD1 (6 bases). Trimming took 5 bases from V and 6 from J, leaving 19 bases between them. Germline CDR1 MNHEY, CDR2 SVGAGI. The CDR3 contains 15 residues.

CDR3 sequence reads: CASSQVPSSSYEQYF. CDR3 coding DNA: TGTGCCAGCAGCCAAGTTCCGTCGAGCTCCTACGAGCAGTACTTC. The chain uses TRBV4-2 and TRBJ2-7; D ambiguous. The length of the CDR3 is 15 residues. Germline V gives CDR1 LGHNA, CDR2 YNFKEQ. The V gene lost 1 base and the J gene lost 0 bases, with 10 bases spanning the gap.

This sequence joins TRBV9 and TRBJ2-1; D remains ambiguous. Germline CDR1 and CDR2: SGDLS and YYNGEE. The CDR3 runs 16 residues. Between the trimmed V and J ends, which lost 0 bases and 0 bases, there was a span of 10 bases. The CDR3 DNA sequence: TGTGCCAGCAGCGTAGAAGGCGATGGCTCCTACAATGAGCAGTTCTTC. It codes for CASSVEGDGSYNEQFF.

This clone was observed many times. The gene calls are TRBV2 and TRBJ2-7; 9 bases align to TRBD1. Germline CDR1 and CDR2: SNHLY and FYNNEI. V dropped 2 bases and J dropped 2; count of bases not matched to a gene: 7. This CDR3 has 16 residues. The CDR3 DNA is TGTGCCAGCAGTGAAAGTGTAAGGGACAGGGCCTACGAGCAGTACTTC. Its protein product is CASSESVRDRAYEQYF.

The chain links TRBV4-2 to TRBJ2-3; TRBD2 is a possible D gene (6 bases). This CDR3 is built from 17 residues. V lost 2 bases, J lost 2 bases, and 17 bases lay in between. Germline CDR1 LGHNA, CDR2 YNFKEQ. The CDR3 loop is CASSQTWRGPNTDTQYF. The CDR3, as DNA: TGTGCCAGCAGCCAAACGTGGCGGGGTCCCAACACAGATACGCAGTATTTT.

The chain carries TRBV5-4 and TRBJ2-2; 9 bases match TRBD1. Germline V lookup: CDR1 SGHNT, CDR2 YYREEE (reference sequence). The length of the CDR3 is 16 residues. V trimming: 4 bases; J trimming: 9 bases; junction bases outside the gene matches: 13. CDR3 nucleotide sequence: TGTGCCAGCAGCATCGCCCCGGGACAGGGCGCCAGGGAGCTGTTTTTT. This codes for CASSIAPGQGARELFF.

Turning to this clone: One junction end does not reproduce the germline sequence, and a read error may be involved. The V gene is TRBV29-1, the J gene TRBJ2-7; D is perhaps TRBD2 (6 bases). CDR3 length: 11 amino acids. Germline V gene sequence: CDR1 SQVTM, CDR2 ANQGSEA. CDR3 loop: CSVVDFGTEGF. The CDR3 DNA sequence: TGCAGCGTTGTGGATTTTGGGACTGAGGGGTTC.

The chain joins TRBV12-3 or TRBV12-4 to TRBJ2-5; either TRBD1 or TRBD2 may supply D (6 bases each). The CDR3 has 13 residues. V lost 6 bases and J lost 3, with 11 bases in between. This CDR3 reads CASRRGAEETQYF. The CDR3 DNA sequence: TGTGCCAGCAGGAGGGGGGCGGAAGAGACCCAGTACTTC.

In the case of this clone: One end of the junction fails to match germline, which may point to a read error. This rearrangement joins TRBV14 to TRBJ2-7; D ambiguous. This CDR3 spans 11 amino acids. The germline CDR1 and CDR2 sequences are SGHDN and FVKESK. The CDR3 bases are TGTGCCAGCAGCCAAGACTACGGGCAGTACTTC. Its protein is CASSQDYGQYF. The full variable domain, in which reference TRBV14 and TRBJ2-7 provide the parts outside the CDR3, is EAGVTQFPSHSVIEKGQTVTLRCDPISGHDNLYWYRRVMGKEIKFLLHFVKESKQDESGMPNNRFLAERTGGTYSTLKVQPAELEDSGVYFCASSQDYGQYFGPGTRLTVT.